A selection of T cell receptor beta chains follows, all from one sample in a study of CD8 T cells in ankylosing spondylitis. Each CDR3 protein gets one entry after TCRdb re-called the 5' RACE reads with MiXCR. The sample includes almost 400,000 distinct CDR3 sequences, approximately 20% of them seen just once. The specimen sequenced was blood, either unsorted or a sorted T cell fraction (not recorded which). The receptor set was obtained from a male donor with ankylosing spondylitis. CDR3s include the opening cysteine and the closing phenylalanine or tryptophan. The order of the fields is J gene, clone size, D gene, V gene, CDR3 protein, CDR3 DNA. A D gene is named only where the DNA matches it firmly. A row's size may be missing; if present it is once, few, many or a size class.

J gene: TRBJ2-2; clone size: few; D gene: NA; V gene: TRBV11-3; CDR3 protein: CASTLHPAANTGELFF; CDR3 DNA: TGTGCCAGCACCTTGCACCCCGCGGCGAACACCGGGGAGCTGTTTTTT
J gene: TRBJ2-5; clone size: few; D gene: TRBD1; V gene: TRBV29-1; CDR3 protein: CSVEGRQGTETQYF; CDR3 DNA: TGCAGCGTTGAGGGAAGACAGGGCACAGAGACCCAGTACTTC
J gene: TRBJ1-1; clone size: few; D gene: NA; V gene: TRBV4-3; CDR3 protein: CASSQATVNTEAFF; CDR3 DNA: TGCGCCAGCAGCCAAGCTACAGTGAACACTGAAGCTTTCTTT
J gene: TRBJ2-1; clone size: NA; D gene: TRBD2; V gene: TRBV9; CDR3 protein: CASSVRLAGADLNEQFF; CDR3 DNA: TGTGCCAGCAGCGTAAGACTAGCGGGAGCCGACTTAAATGAGCAGTTCTTC
J gene: TRBJ1-6; clone size: NA; D gene: TRBD1; V gene: TRBV20-1; CDR3 protein: CSAKQGNSPLHF; CDR3 DNA: TGCAGTGCCAAACAGGGGAATTCACCCCTCCACTTT
J gene: TRBJ2-3; clone size: few; D gene: TRBD2; V gene: TRBV5-1; CDR3 protein: CASSLVLAGGVGTDTQYF; CDR3 DNA: TGCGCCAGCAGCTTGGTCCTAGCGGGAGGAGTGGGCACAGATACGCAGTATTTT
J gene: TRBJ1-6; clone size: NA; D gene: NA; V gene: TRBV29-1; CDR3 protein: CSVRDKGSPLHF; CDR3 DNA: TGCAGCGTGCGGGACAAGGGTTCACCCCTCCACTTT
J gene: TRBJ2-5; clone size: NA; D gene: NA; V gene: TRBV3-1; CDR3 protein: CASSHRPFMGGQETQYF; CDR3 DNA: TGTGCCAGCAGCCACCGGCCGTTTATGGGCGGACAAGAGACCCAGTACTTC
J gene: TRBJ2-1; clone size: few; D gene: TRBD2; V gene: TRBV5-1; CDR3 protein: CASGIPGGYDEQFF; CDR3 DNA: TGCGCCAGTGGGATTCCCGGGGGGTACGATGAGCAGTTCTTC
J gene: TRBJ2-2; clone size: few; D gene: NA; V gene: TRBV5-1; CDR3 protein: CASSLGRRGTGELFF; CDR3 DNA: TGCGCCAGCAGCTTAGGGCGGAGAGGGACCGGGGAGCTGTTTTTT
J gene: TRBJ1-1; clone size: NA; D gene: NA; V gene: TRBV14; CDR3 protein: CASSQVNREAFF; CDR3 DNA: TGTGCCAGCAGCCAAGTGAACCGCGAAGCTTTCTTT
J gene: TRBJ1-2; clone size: NA; D gene: NA; V gene: TRBV6-2/TRBV6-3; CDR3 protein: CASSPSTNYGYTF; CDR3 DNA: TGTGCCAGCAGCCCAAGTACTAACTATGGCTACACCTTC
J gene: TRBJ2-1; clone size: NA; D gene: NA; V gene: TRBV28; CDR3 protein: CASRGNYNEQFF; CDR3 DNA: TGTGCCAGCAGAGGGAACTACAATGAGCAGTTCTTC
J gene: TRBJ2-7; clone size: NA; D gene: NA; V gene: TRBV20-1; CDR3 protein: CSARDPLEQYF; CDR3 DNA: TGCAGTGCTAGAGATCCCCTGGAGCAGTACTTC
J gene: TRBJ1-6; clone size: NA; D gene: NA; V gene: TRBV4-3; CDR3 protein: CASSQDTHATLHF; CDR3 DNA: TGCGCCAGCAGCCAAGATACGCACGCGACCCTCCACTTT
J gene: TRBJ1-4; clone size: NA; D gene: NA; V gene: TRBV14; CDR3 protein: CASSQIPNEKLFF; CDR3 DNA: TGTGCCAGCAGCCAAATACCTAATGAAAAACTGTTTTTT
J gene: TRBJ2-5; clone size: NA; D gene: TRBD2; V gene: TRBV6-5; CDR3 protein: CASSYLSGRASETQYF; CDR3 DNA: TGTGCCAGCAGTTACCTTAGCGGGAGGGCCTCGGAGACCCAGTACTTC
J gene: TRBJ2-7; clone size: NA; D gene: NA; V gene: TRBV5-6; CDR3 protein: CASSSGGLHEQYF; CDR3 DNA: TGTGCCAGCAGCTCCGGTGGGCTCCACGAGCAGTACTTC
J gene: TRBJ2-1; clone size: few; D gene: NA; V gene: TRBV24-1; CDR3 protein: CATSAEKGLLYNEQFF; CDR3 DNA: TGTGCCACCAGTGCCGAAAAGGGACTCCTCTACAATGAGCAGTTCTTC
J gene: TRBJ2-7; clone size: few; D gene: NA; V gene: TRBV7-2; CDR3 protein: CASSRTTLGEQYF; CDR3 DNA: TGTGCCAGCAGCCGGACAACCCTGGGCGAGCAGTACTTC
J gene: TRBJ2-1; clone size: NA; D gene: NA; V gene: TRBV24-1; CDR3 protein: CATSDLAAGRDNEQFF; CDR3 DNA: TGTGCCACCAGTGATTTGGCGGCAGGGCGCGACAATGAGCAGTTCTTC
J gene: TRBJ2-7; clone size: NA; D gene: NA; V gene: TRBV7-2; CDR3 protein: CASSLAEGVYEQYF; CDR3 DNA: TGTGCCAGCAGCTTAGCGGAGGGAGTCTACGAGCAGTACTTC
J gene: TRBJ2-5; clone size: NA; D gene: TRBD1; V gene: TRBV7-3; CDR3 protein: CASSPRTGSLETQYF; CDR3 DNA: TGTGCCAGCAGCCCCAGGACAGGAAGTTTAGAGACCCAGTACTTC
J gene: TRBJ2-3; clone size: NA; D gene: TRBD1; V gene: TRBV11-3; CDR3 protein: CASSSRTGGPDTQYF; CDR3 DNA: TGTGCCAGCAGCTCGAGGACAGGGGGTCCAGATACGCAGTATTTT
J gene: TRBJ2-1; clone size: NA; D gene: TRBD2; V gene: TRBV13; CDR3 protein: CASSYLTGGPWNEQFF; CDR3 DNA: TGTGCCAGCAGCTACCTGACGGGAGGGCCCTGGAATGAGCAGTTCTTC
J gene: TRBJ1-5; clone size: few; D gene: NA; V gene: TRBV30; CDR3 protein: CAWSVGHPNQPQHF; CDR3 DNA: TGTGCCTGGAGTGTCGGACACCCCAATCAGCCCCAGCATTTT
J gene: TRBJ2-1; clone size: few; D gene: TRBD2; V gene: TRBV7-8; CDR3 protein: CASSLAGTKVYEQFF; CDR3 DNA: TGTGCCAGCAGCTTAGCCGGGACTAAAGTCTATGAGCAGTTCTTC
J gene: TRBJ1-5; clone size: few; D gene: TRBD1; V gene: TRBV20-1; CDR3 protein: CSAGGQGTFQPQHF; CDR3 DNA: TGCAGTGCTGGAGGACAGGGCACCTTCCAGCCCCAGCATTTT
J gene: TRBJ2-7; clone size: NA; D gene: NA; V gene: TRBV6-2/TRBV6-3; CDR3 protein: CAGGTHYEQYF; CDR3 DNA: TGTGCCGGCGGAACCCACTACGAGCAGTACTTC
J gene: TRBJ2-1; clone size: few; D gene: NA; V gene: TRBV24-1; CDR3 protein: CATSDPKTSNEQFF; CDR3 DNA: TGTGCCACCAGTGATCCGAAGACTAGCAATGAGCAGTTCTTC
J gene: TRBJ2-1; clone size: NA; D gene: TRBD2; V gene: TRBV10-3; CDR3 protein: CAISRLAGSRNEQFF; CDR3 DNA: TGTGCCATCAGCAGACTAGCGGGATCGCGGAATGAGCAGTTCTTC
J gene: TRBJ2-5; clone size: NA; D gene: TRBD1; V gene: TRBV20-1; CDR3 protein: CSANDRGQETQYF; CDR3 DNA: TGCAGTGCTAACGACAGGGGCCAAGAGACCCAGTACTTC
J gene: TRBJ2-1; clone size: NA; D gene: NA; V gene: TRBV7-9; CDR3 protein: CASSLDKYNEQFF; CDR3 DNA: TGTGCCAGCAGCTTAGATAAGTACAATGAGCAGTTCTTC
J gene: TRBJ2-3; clone size: few; D gene: NA; V gene: TRBV4-2; CDR3 protein: CASSQLTVTGTDTQYF; CDR3 DNA: TGTGCCAGCAGCCAACTGACAGTTACGGGCACAGATACGCAGTATTTT
J gene: TRBJ2-2; clone size: NA; D gene: TRBD2; V gene: TRBV2; CDR3 protein: CASRRGLAGGTGELFF; CDR3 DNA: TGTGCCAGCAGGAGGGGACTAGCGGGTGGAACCGGGGAGCTGTTTTTT
J gene: TRBJ2-1; clone size: NA; D gene: TRBD2; V gene: TRBV12-3/TRBV12-4; CDR3 protein: CASSLVELAGWFF; CDR3 DNA: TGTGCCAGCAGTTTAGTAGAGCTAGCGGGATGGTTCTTC
J gene: TRBJ2-3; clone size: NA; D gene: NA; V gene: TRBV4-3; CDR3 protein: CASSQGLPAGPTDTQYF; CDR3 DNA: TGCGCCAGCAGCCAAGGGTTGCCCGCGGGGCCAACAGATACGCAGTATTTT
J gene: TRBJ1-3; clone size: NA; D gene: TRBD1; V gene: TRBV20-1; CDR3 protein: CSATGVESYSGNTIYF; CDR3 DNA: TGCAGTGCCACAGGGGTGGAGAGCTACTCTGGAAACACCATATATTTT
J gene: TRBJ1-5; clone size: NA; D gene: TRBD1; V gene: TRBV7-9; CDR3 protein: CASSSDRRHQPQHF; CDR3 DNA: TGTGCCAGCAGCTCGGACAGGCGCCATCAGCCCCAGCATTTT
J gene: TRBJ1-5; clone size: NA; D gene: TRBD1; V gene: TRBV5-5; CDR3 protein: CASSLEPGGIQPQHF; CDR3 DNA: TGTGCCAGCAGCTTGGAACCAGGGGGCATTCAGCCCCAGCATTTT
J gene: TRBJ2-7; clone size: NA; D gene: NA; V gene: TRBV4-2; CDR3 protein: CASSQLYRVLESEQYF; CDR3 DNA: TGTGCCAGCAGCCAATTGTACCGGGTCTTGGAGTCCGAGCAGTACTTC
J gene: TRBJ1-5; clone size: NA; D gene: NA; V gene: TRBV10-3; CDR3 protein: CAISDGAGNQPQHF; CDR3 DNA: TGTGCCATCAGTGATGGGGCAGGTAATCAGCCCCAGCATTTT
J gene: TRBJ1-1; clone size: NA; D gene: NA; V gene: TRBV5-5; CDR3 protein: CASSLRVWDSMNTEAFF; CDR3 DNA: TGTGCCAGCAGCTTACGGGTTTGGGACTCCATGAACACTGAAGCTTTCTTT
J gene: TRBJ2-1; clone size: NA; D gene: NA; V gene: TRBV9; CDR3 protein: CASSAPTLGSEQFF; CDR3 DNA: TGTGCCAGCAGCGCCCCGACCCTAGGGAGTGAGCAGTTCTTC
J gene: TRBJ1-1; clone size: few; D gene: NA; V gene: TRBV20-1; CDR3 protein: CSATKTLPADTEAFF; CDR3 DNA: TGCAGTGCTACCAAGACCCTCCCGGCTGACACTGAAGCTTTCTTT
J gene: TRBJ1-1; clone size: NA; D gene: NA; V gene: TRBV20-1; CDR3 protein: CSARDPGAAVTEAFF; CDR3 DNA: TGCAGTGCTAGAGATCCGGGGGCCGCGGTCACTGAAGCTTTCTTT
J gene: TRBJ2-5; clone size: NA; D gene: NA; V gene: TRBV20-1; CDR3 protein: CSATRLGRETQYF; CDR3 DNA: TGCAGTGCGACGAGACTGGGGAGGGAGACCCAGTACTTC
J gene: TRBJ1-1; clone size: NA; D gene: NA; V gene: TRBV20-1; CDR3 protein: CSARVGGSNTEAFF; CDR3 DNA: TGCAGTGCTAGAGTCGGAGGGTCGAACACTGAAGCTTTCTTT
J gene: TRBJ2-7; clone size: few; D gene: NA; V gene: TRBV3-1; CDR3 protein: CASSYQGLGEQYF; CDR3 DNA: TGTGCCAGCAGCTACCAGGGGTTGGGCGAGCAGTACTTC
J gene: TRBJ2-5; clone size: few; D gene: NA; V gene: TRBV29-1; CDR3 protein: CSVVLSVGETQYF; CDR3 DNA: TGCAGCGTTGTACTTTCGGTGGGTGAGACCCAGTACTTC
J gene: TRBJ2-7; clone size: few; D gene: NA; V gene: TRBV10-3; CDR3 protein: CAISGRAESTYEQYF; CDR3 DNA: TGTGCCATCAGTGGTCGCGCAGAATCAACCTACGAGCAGTACTTC
J gene: TRBJ1-2; clone size: many; D gene: NA; V gene: TRBV7-9; CDR3 protein: CASSLEPQGDYGYTF; CDR3 DNA: TGTGCCAGCAGCTTAGAGCCTCAAGGCGACTATGGCTACACCTTC